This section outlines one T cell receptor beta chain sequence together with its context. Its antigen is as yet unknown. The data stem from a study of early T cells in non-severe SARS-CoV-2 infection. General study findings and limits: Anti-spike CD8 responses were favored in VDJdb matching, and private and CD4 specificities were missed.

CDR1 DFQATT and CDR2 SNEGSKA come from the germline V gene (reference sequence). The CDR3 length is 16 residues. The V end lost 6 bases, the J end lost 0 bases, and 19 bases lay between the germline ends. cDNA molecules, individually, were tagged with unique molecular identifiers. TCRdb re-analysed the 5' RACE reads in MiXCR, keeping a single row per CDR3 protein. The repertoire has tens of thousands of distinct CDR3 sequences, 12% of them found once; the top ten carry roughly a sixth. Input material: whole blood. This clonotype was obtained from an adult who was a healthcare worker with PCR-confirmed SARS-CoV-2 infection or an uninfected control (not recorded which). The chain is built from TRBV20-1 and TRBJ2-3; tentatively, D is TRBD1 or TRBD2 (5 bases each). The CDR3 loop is CSAGAIGSSSTDTQYF. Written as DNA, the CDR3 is TGCAGTGCCGGGGCTATTGGCAGTTCTAGCACAGATACGCAGTATTTT.